These T cell receptor beta chains were read from a single sample in a study of blood T cell repertoires in COVID-19. Assay: immunoSEQ multiplex PCR; the TCRdb copy retains only in-frame clones and omits some. The sample holds about 150,000 clones, about four fifths seen once. The specimen was peripheral blood. These receptors all stem from a man aged 60-69 years with acute or convalescent COVID-19. The conserved cysteine and the conserved F or W are not part of the CDR3 here.

v_gene,j_gene,CDR3aa
TRBV6-5,TRBJ2-5,ASSYSSGGGKTQY
TRBV2,TRBJ2-5,ASRMTVQETQY
TRBV7-2,TRBJ2-3,ASGRRGGNTDTQY
TRBV7-3,TRBJ2-3,ASSFSSEGVRSTDTQY
TRBV18,TRBJ1-6,ASSPSVTGESSYNSPLH
TRBV6-5,TRBJ2-3,ASSYDSTDTQY
TRBV2,TRBJ2-7,ASSAWTGGSYEQY
TRBV7-2,TRBJ2-2,ASSLNLLAGNTGELF
TRBV18,TRBJ2-5,ASSPDQETQY
TRBV5-1,TRBJ1-1,ASSSTGGGETEAF
TRBV7-9,TRBJ1-5,ASSRTTGWEQPQH
TRBV19,TRBJ1-2,ASSTLDRGSGYT
TRBV30,TRBJ2-5,AWDRATVTQY
TRBV28,TRBJ1-4,ASSSTGGNEKLF
TRBV28,TRBJ1-6,ASNARAYNSPLH
TRBV28,TRBJ1-1,ANSFGQGFSTEAF
TRBV6-5,TRBJ1-1,ASRLSSNTEAF
TRBV9,TRBJ2-1,ASSPRLAGDYNEQF
TRBV27,TRBJ1-5,ASSPQGVQPQH
TRBV7-2,TRBJ1-2,ASSPTGTGARYT
TRBV5-1,TRBJ2-4,ASPYPGGGSKNIQY
TRBV6-6,TRBJ1-5,ASRGGSNQPQH
TRBV30,TRBJ1-1,AWGRVRTEAF
TRBV28,TRBJ1-2,ASIRQGASYGYT
TRBV24-1,TRBJ1-5,ATPNGGEEQPQH
TRBV19,TRBJ1-2,ASIGMGQH
TRBV5-1,TRBJ2-1,ASSRTSGSMDEQF
TRBV4-3,TRBJ1-4,ASSQAVTGKLF
TRBV27,TRBJ1-3,ASSLSGTGGNTIY
TRBV14,TRBJ1-6,ASSSILHGKQGHVH
TRBV10-3,TRBJ2-5,AISESNGKETQY
TRBV3-1/TRBV3-2,TRBJ2-2,ASSQAFLAGGPGELF